One TCR beta chain is described in this entry. Its antigen is as yet unknown. The data originate from a study of graft-versus-host responses after intestinal transplantation. The wider study: Each recipient received a multivisceral, liver-intestinal, or isolated intestinal graft. Following induction with anti-thymocyte globulin, all recipients were given tacrolimus and steroids for two to three years. Study-level results: GvH clones turned up in recipient marrow; some had shown up first in ileum or blood. Early post-transplant declines in HvG were associated with peak levels of circulating GvH clones.

Germline-derived CDR1 and CDR2 are SGDLS and YYNGEE. This CDR3 comprises 15 residues. Germline trimming cut 2 bases from V and 10 bases from J; bases unmatched to any gene: 10. The data were produced by immunoSEQ multiplex PCR, yet TCRdb's version contains in-frame clones alone and is incomplete. Of roughly 99,000 clones listed, 80% to 90% were seen once; the top ten hold roughly 0.71%. This TCR derives from a human donor who was the organ donor for an intestinal transplant. The rearrangement uses TRBV9 and TRBJ2-1; 9 bases align to TRBD2. Sequenced material: unstimulated CD4+ T cells sorted from spleen or lymph node cells, taken before transplant. Here the CDR3 reads CASSVTGTSFGEQFF. In DNA, the CDR3 is TGTGCCAGCAGCGTCACCGGGACTAGCTTCGGGGAGCAGTTCTTC.